This T cell receptor beta chain is drawn from a study of beta chain features in type 1 diabetes. Study results and caveats: VDJ junctions from patients with type 1 diabetes contained fewer insertions and more deletions.

Sorted populations all exceeded 98% purity. Sequenced material consisted of expressed TCRB transcripts (all of the isolated RNA was reverse transcribed). Sequenced by immunoSEQ multiplex PCR; TCRdb stores in-frame clones only, minus some. The top ten clones hold less than 0.45% of a sample with almost 350,000 clones, less than 9.5% of them seen once. V was pared by 7 bases and J by 4 bases, with 16 bases between. The CDR3 is 14 amino acids. Germline V gives CDR1 SGHAT, CDR2 FQNNGV. The table lists this clone with a few counts. Its antigen is unidentified. This rearrangement joins TRBV11-2 to TRBJ2-5, with D tentatively TRBD1 (6 bases). What was sequenced was central memory CD4+ T cells from blood. This TCR came from a woman between 18 and 29 years old in good health. CDR3 region: CASTTMRTAETQYF. CDR3 DNA sequence: TGTGCCAGCACTACCATGAGGACAGCAGAGACCCAGTACTTC.